This T cell receptor beta chain is from a study of OX40 agonist ivuxolimab in advanced cancers. The assay was immunoSEQ multiplex PCR, and TCRdb's table has in-frame clones only and misses some. The sample contains about 50,000 clones, 85% of which appear only once. This clone is medium-sized. The CDR3 consists of 15 residues. CDR1 SGHTA and CDR2 FQGNSA come from the germline V gene. V lost 1 base and J lost 2, with 12 bases in between. The material was CD4+ or CD8+ T cells sorted from blood, obtained in a trial of the OX40 agonist ivuxolimab. This receptor was taken from an adult with an advanced solid tumor such as melanoma, head and neck, liver or kidney cancer. This chain uses TRBV7-2 with TRBJ2-7; D gene ambiguous. The DNA of the CDR3 is TGTGCCAGCAGCTTAGTTTCCCTGGGGACCTACGAGCAGTACTTC. This translates into CASSLVSLGTYEQYF.